The rows below give T cell receptor beta chains drawn from one sample of a study of cytomegalovirus exposure and HLA in healthy donors. Generated by immunoSEQ multiplex PCR, the TCRdb table keeps only in-frame clones and is missing some. Of approximately 210,000 clones in the sample, around nine tenths are singletons; the top ten hold approximately 1.7%. Sequencing was performed on PBMCs. The receptors come from a woman between 18 and 29 years old in good health and CMV-seronegative. CDR3s include the opening cysteine and the closing phenylalanine or tryptophan. A D gene is named only where the DNA matches it firmly. The size of a clone is reported for some rows only, either as once, few or many, or as a class for expanded clones.

J	size	D	V	DNA	CDR3
TRBJ2-3	once	TRBD1	TRBV2	TGTGCCAGCAGGCGACAGGGTACGTCCACAGATACGCAGTATTTT	CASRRQGTSTDTQYF
TRBJ2-5	NA	NA	TRBV5-1	TGCGCCAGTTCCATTAAAGACGGGAAAGAGACCCAGTACTTC	CASSIKDGKETQYF
TRBJ2-1	NA	TRBD2	TRBV10-3	TGTGCCATCTCCCCCTCAGGGGGACTAGCTTACAATGAGCAGTTCTTC	CAISPSGGLAYNEQFF
TRBJ1-4	NA	NA	TRBV18	TGTGCCAGCTCGCGGGTAGAGGGAACTCATGAAAAACTGTTTTTT	CASSRVEGTHEKLFF
TRBJ1-5	NA	TRBD1	TRBV28	TGTGCCAGCAGTCGCCTACAGGGGAATCCCGCTCAGCCCCAGCATTTT	CASSRLQGNPAQPQHF
TRBJ1-1	NA	TRBD1	TRBV6-1	TGTGCCAGCAGACGGACAGGTCCTAGCACTGAAGCTTTCTTT	CASRRTGPSTEAFF
TRBJ1-1	NA	TRBD1	TRBV11-2	TGTGCCAGCAGCCCTCCGAGGACAGGGGGCCCTGAAGCTTTCTTT	CASSPPRTGGPEAFF
TRBJ1-5	NA	NA	TRBV30	TGTGCCTGGAGTGGAGGGCCTGATCAGCCCCAGCATTTT	CAWSGGPDQPQHF
TRBJ2-2	once	NA	TRBV6-5	TGTGCCAGCAGTTACTTCGACTCGAACACCGGGGAGCTGTTTTTT	CASSYFDSNTGELFF
TRBJ2-1	NA	TRBD1	TRBV7-3	TGTGCCAGCAGCTTGGGACAGCCGACCAATGAGCAGTTCTTC	CASSLGQPTNEQFF
TRBJ1-1	NA	NA	TRBV4-1	TGCGCCAGCAGCCAAGAGGGACTCAGGAACACTGAAGCTTTCTTT	CASSQEGLRNTEAFF
TRBJ1-2	NA	TRBD1	TRBV5-4	TGTGCCAGCAGCTTGACAGGGGGCGGGCACTATGGCTACACCTTC	CASSLTGGGHYGYTF
TRBJ2-7	NA	NA	TRBV2	TGTGCCAGCAGCGACTCGTGGAGAGGGACCTACGAGCAGTACTTC	CASSDSWRGTYEQYF
TRBJ1-1	NA	NA	TRBV6-1	TGTGCCAGCAGTGAGGAGGGATTAATATCTGAAGCTTTCTTT	CASSEEGLISEAFF
TRBJ1-5	NA	NA	TRBV19	TGTGCCAGTAGTTCTATCATCCGGAATCAGCCCCAGCATTTT	CASSSIIRNQPQHF
TRBJ2-2	NA	NA	TRBV28	TGTGCCAGCAGTCCCGGGACACCGAACACCGGGGAGCTGTTTTTT	CASSPGTPNTGELFF
TRBJ1-5	NA	NA	TRBV28	TGTGCCAGCAGGTGGGTACAGGGAGGGAGAAGGGAACAGCCCCAGCATTTT	CASRWVQGGRREQPQHF
TRBJ2-7	NA	NA	TRBV9	TGTGCCAGCAGCTCCGAGGCATCCTACGAGCAGTACTTC	CASSSEASYEQYF
TRBJ1-1	NA	TRBD1	TRBV5-4	TGTGCCAGCAGCCCTAGACAGGGGGCGCAGGCTTTCTTT	CASSPRQGAQAFF
TRBJ1-6	NA	TRBD1	TRBV6-5	TGTGCCAGCAGCAGACAGGGGCGGAATTCACCCCTCCACTTT	CASSRQGRNSPLHF
TRBJ1-2	NA	TRBD1	TRBV5-8	TGTGCCAGCAGCTTTAATCGGGACAGGGGCCTAGCTAACTATGGCTACACCTTC	CASSFNRDRGLANYGYTF
TRBJ2-5	NA	TRBD1	TRBV9	TGTGCCAGCAGCGTAGCTTCAGGGGGTGAAGAGACCCAGTACTTC	CASSVASGGEETQYF
TRBJ2-7	NA	NA	TRBV2	TGTGCCAGCAGTGAAGCGTTAGACTACGAGCAGTACTTC	CASSEALDYEQYF
TRBJ2-2	NA	TRBD1	TRBV7-6	TGTGCCAGCAGCTTGGGGCAGGGGGCGATCGGGGAGCTGTTTTTT	CASSLGQGAIGELFF
TRBJ1-3	NA	NA	TRBV5-5	TGTGCCAGCAGCTTGTGGGGAGCTGGAAACACCATATATTTT	CASSLWGAGNTIYF
TRBJ2-7	NA	TRBD1	TRBV27	TGTGCCAGCAGTAATACAGGGGCCTACGAGCAGTACTTC	CASSNTGAYEQYF
TRBJ2-7	NA	TRBD2	TRBV6-5	TGTGCCAGCAGTTACGGTAGCGGGAGCGGCGGGTACGAGCAGTACTTC	CASSYGSGSGGYEQYF
TRBJ1-1	NA	NA	TRBV6-5	TGTGCCAGCAGTTGGGGGGGGACCACTGAAGCTTTCTTT	CASSWGGTTEAFF
TRBJ2-3	once	NA	TRBV5-1	TGCGCCAGCAGCTTGGGACAGGCTAGCACAGATACGCAGTATTTT	CASSLGQASTDTQYF
TRBJ2-5	NA	NA	TRBV5-1	TGCGCCAGCAGTTACGGGTCCCAAGAGACCCAGTACTTC	CASSYGSQETQYF
TRBJ1-2	NA	TRBD1	TRBV25-1	TGTGCCAGCCAACCCCTGGGACAGATACGGAGGGATGGCTACACCTTC	CASQPLGQIRRDGYTF
TRBJ2-1	NA	NA	TRBV9	TGTGCCAGCAGTCTTGAAGGACAGTCCTACTCCTACAATGAGCAGTTCTTC	CASSLEGQSYSYNEQFF
TRBJ2-5	NA	NA	TRBV6-1	TGTGCCAGCAGTGAGACATCTAAAGAGACCCAGTACTTC	CASSETSKETQYF
TRBJ2-7	NA	TRBD1	TRBV5-4	TGTGCCAGCAGCTATGGGGGACAGGGGACTACTCTCTCCTACGAGCAGTACTTC	CASSYGGQGTTLSYEQYF
TRBJ2-1	NA	TRBD2	TRBV5-4	TGTGCCAGCAGCTTTGCAGGCGGGGGATCCTACAATGAGCAGTTCTTC	CASSFAGGGSYNEQFF
TRBJ2-3	NA	TRBD2	TRBV5-1	TGCGCCAGCAGCTGGGGGACTAGCGGGGCAGATACGCAGTATTTT	CASSWGTSGADTQYF
TRBJ2-1	few	TRBD2	TRBV5-1	TGCGCCAGCAGCCCGGGGGGAGGCAGTTTTAATGAGCAGTTCTTC	CASSPGGGSFNEQFF
TRBJ1-2	NA	TRBD1	TRBV5-1	TGCGCCAGCAGCGCTGGACAGGGCGGCTACACCTTC	CASSAGQGGYTF
TRBJ2-5	NA	TRBD2	TRBV4-3	TGCGCCAGCAGCCACGGGACTAGCGGGGGAGAGACCCAGTACTTC	CASSHGTSGGETQYF
TRBJ1-6	NA	NA	TRBV9	TGTGCCAGCAGCCTCATGGGGGGGGGCTCACCCCTCCACTTT	CASSLMGGGSPLHF
TRBJ1-2	once	NA	TRBV4-3	TGCGCCAGCAGCCAAGATACAGTAGCTAACTATGGCTACACCTTC	CASSQDTVANYGYTF
TRBJ2-1	NA	NA	TRBV30	TGTGCCTGGAGTGTAGGAGTAAAGAATGAGCAGTTCTTC	CAWSVGVKNEQFF
TRBJ2-1	NA	NA	TRBV5-4	TGTGCCAGCAGCCGTAGCGGCGCGACCTACAATGAGCAGTTCTTC	CASSRSGATYNEQFF
TRBJ2-5	NA	NA	TRBV7-9	TGTGCCAGCAGCAACAGGGACACTGGTGAGACCCAGTACTTC	CASSNRDTGETQYF
TRBJ2-7	NA	NA	TRBV28	TGTGCCACTCAGGCCAGGTACCCCTACGAGCAGTACTTC	CATQARYPYEQYF
TRBJ1-2	NA	TRBD1	TRBV7-8	TGTGCCAGCAGCTTAGCCTCGGACAGGGTGGGTGGCTACACCTTC	CASSLASDRVGGYTF
TRBJ1-1	NA	NA	TRBV7-9	TGTGCCAGCAGCTTACAGTGGTCTGAAGCTTTCTTT	CASSLQWSEAFF
TRBJ2-1	NA	TRBD2	TRBV7-2	TGTGCCAGCAGCTTAGCTTGGGGGGGGACTTACAATGAGCAGTTCTTC	CASSLAWGGTYNEQFF
TRBJ1-2	NA	TRBD1	TRBV5-1	TGCGCCAGCAGCCCCGGGACAGGATTCAACACCTTC	CASSPGTGFNTF
TRBJ2-3	once	NA	TRBV5-4	TGTGCCAGCAGCTTTGCGGATTCGTACACAGATACGCAGTATTTT	CASSFADSYTDTQYF
TRBJ2-1	once	NA	TRBV5-1	TGCGCCAGCAGCTGGGGACTGGGCAATGAGCAGTTCTTC	CASSWGLGNEQFF
TRBJ2-7	NA	TRBD2	TRBV19	TGTGCCAGTAGTATATCCAGGGAGGGATTGTCCGAGCAGTACTTC	CASSISREGLSEQYF
TRBJ2-1	NA	NA	TRBV6-5	TGTGCCAGCAGACGGAGCGGGAGACAGGGTAATGAGCAGTTCTTC	CASRRSGRQGNEQFF
TRBJ1-1	NA	NA	TRBV13	TGTGCCAGCAGCATCCTTGGGGGAGGGAGCACTGAAGCTTTCTTT	CASSILGGGSTEAFF